This T cell receptor beta chain was recovered during a study of T cells in Graves' hyperthyroidism and ophthalmopathy. Amplified TCR beta CDR3 regions came from RNA transcripts. With the HTBI primer set, the TCR CDR3 went through a first round of RT-PCR. TCRdb used MiXCR to reprocess the multiplex PCR reads, holding one entry per CDR3 protein. The table has about 640,000 distinct CDR3 sequences, around 20% seen once. Study-wide results and limits: Most expanded thyroid clonotypes above 0.001 recurred in blood.

Germline loops: CDR1 KGHDR, CDR2 SFDVKD. V lost 3 bases and J lost 9, with 23 bases in between. CDR3 length: 16 residues. Fresh peripheral blood, about 10 ml of it, supplied the PBMCs. This clonotype has only a few counts. Its antigen is unidentified. The TCR comes from a young man with Graves' ophthalmopathy. Input material: blood. The chain joins TRBV24-1 to TRBJ2-7; a weak D match, TRBD2 (5 bases). CDR3 nucleotides: TGTGCCACCAGTGATACCCCGGGAAGACGAAGGTTGGGGCAGTACTTC. Its protein product is CATSDTPGRRRLGQYF.